This T cell receptor (beta chain) was retrieved from a study of CD8 T cells in ankylosing spondylitis. CDR1 is DFQATT, CDR2 SNEGSKA, per germline (reference sequence). J gave up 0 bases and V 5 bases, and 7 bases lay outside the gene matches. This CDR3 spans 15 amino acids. Study-level points and caveats: Enrichment of disease-linked clones was reportedly significant in matched ankylosing spondylitis synovial fluid. Ankylosing spondylitis blood seemed to carry a telltale TCR beta motif made of eight highly homologous variants. Certain motif variants had earlier appeared in reactive arthritis synovial fluid and blood.

Generation of TCR beta libraries employed quantitative 5'-RACE incorporating molecular barcodes. TCRdb used MiXCR to reprocess the 5' RACE reads, holding one entry per CDR3 protein. The data hold some 300,000 distinct CDR3 sequences, with around 21% observed a single time. Remarks on this clonotype: Antigen specificity is unknown.

The sequence was collected from a female donor with ankylosing spondylitis or in good health (not recorded which). Sequenced input: blood, either unsorted or a sorted T cell fraction (not recorded which). The chain is built from TRBV20-1 and TRBJ2-1; 7 nucleotides agree with TRBD2. The CDR3 DNA reads TGCAGTGCTCCTGGGGGGGGGTACTCCTACAATGAGCAGTTCTTC. Its protein is CSAPGGGYSYNEQFF.